Reported below is one T cell receptor beta chain. What it recognizes is unknown. CDR1 is SGHDN, CDR2 FVKESK, per germline. The CDR3 is 15 residues long. Trimming removed 3 bases from V and 10 bases from J, with 19 bases in between. A multiplex PCR was run with 60 Vbeta primers and 13 Jbeta primers. Some clones are missing from TCRdb's copy, which holds only in-frame ones; the method was immunoSEQ multiplex PCR. The data show some 180,000 clones, around 80% seen once. These data are taken from a study of cytomegalovirus exposure and HLA in healthy donors. Study findings and constraints: When the data were analyzed later, several of the most significant clusters appeared to be linked to common viral pathogens. Most CMV-associated TCR beta chains appeared HLA-restricted in a later analysis.

This receptor was obtained from a woman aged 60-70 years in good health and CMV-seropositive. Specimen: PBMCs. The chain employs TRBV14 and TRBJ2-1, with D perhaps matching TRBD1 (5 bases). Written as DNA, the CDR3 is TGTGCCAGCAGCCAGCTAGGGGCAGGGCGTCGGGAGCAGTTCTTC. Encoded protein: CASSQLGAGRREQFF. The entire variable domain, with the rest obtained from reference TRBV14 and TRBJ2-1, is as follows: EAGVTQFPSHSVIEKGQTVTLRCDPISGHDNLYWYRRVMGKEIKFLLHFVKESKQDESGMPNNRFLAERTGGTYSTLKVQPAELEDSGVYFCASSQLGAGRREQFFGPGTRLTVL.